This TCR beta chain was identified in a study of cytomegalovirus exposure and HLA in healthy donors. PCR employed 60 Vbeta and 13 Jbeta primers. TCRdb keeps only in-frame clones here, not all; method: immunoSEQ multiplex PCR. The profile shows some 150,000 clones, approximately 79% of them singletons. The V and J ends lost 2 bases and 8 bases respectively, with 15 bases between them. Germline V gene sequence: CDR1 MNHEY, CDR2 SVGAGI. The CDR3 has 14 residues. The chain couples TRBV6-5 to TRBJ1-2; D might be TRBD1 (6 bases). The sequenced sample was PBMCs. The receptor was derived from a woman between 50 and 59 years old in good health and CMV-seropositive. The CDR3, as DNA: TGTGCCAGCAGTTACGAGGGAGGGGGTCGAGGCTACACCTTC. Encoded protein: CASSYEGGGRGYTF.